Following are 14 T cell receptor beta chains from one sample sequenced in a study of lymphopenia after photon versus proton radiotherapy. Here immunoSEQ multiplex PCR was the method, and the copy in TCRdb shows in-frame clones only, minus some. The data show 20,000 to 30,000 clones, roughly 84% seen once. The material sequenced was peripheral blood, taken from a patient treated with photon-based radiotherapy. The receptors originated from a man aged 35 to 55 with gastric cancer.

V usage is TRBV4-2 and J usage is TRBJ2-3; the match to TRBD2 covers 11 bases. Germline loops: CDR1 LGHNA, CDR2 YNFKEQ. The CDR3 has 15 residues. Losses at the gene ends were 4 bases for V and 5 bases for J; bases not matched to a gene: 5. The CDR3 here is CASSLLAGGRDTQYF. The DNA for the CDR3 is TGTGCCAGCAGCCTATTAGCGGGGGGGCGAGATACGCAGTATTTT.

DNA for the CDR3: TGTGCCAGCAGCGAGGCAGACCGTGGCTACACCTTC. This translates into CASSEADRGYTF. The J gene is TRBJ1-2, the V gene TRBV6-5; no firm D call. Germline CDR1 MNHEY, CDR2 SVGAGI. The V end lost 6 bases, the J end lost 7 bases, and 12 bases lay between the germline ends. The CDR3 length is 12 residues.

The chain is built from TRBV11-2 and TRBJ2-7, with TRBD2 matching 7 bases. The germline V gene encodes CDR1 SGHAT and CDR2 FQNNGV. J gave up 4 bases and V 5 bases, and 14 bases lay outside the gene matches. The CDR3 is 16 residues long. CDR3 residues: CASSPSQRGASYEQYF. The CDR3 coding sequence is TGTGCCAGCAGCCCCAGCCAGCGGGGAGCCTCTTACGAGCAGTACTTC.

This chain connects TRBV7-9 to TRBJ1-2, with 7 bases aligning to TRBD1. Trimming cost V 1 base and J 4 bases; bases outside gene matches: 6. The CDR3 totals 15 residues. Per the germline V gene, CDR1 is SEHNR and CDR2 is FQNEAQ (reference sequence). The CDR3 nucleotides read TGTGCCAGCAGCTTAGGGGGGACAGACCCCTATGGCTACACCTTC. Translated, it gives CASSLGGTDPYGYTF.

The V call is TRBV12-5, the J call TRBJ2-3, with D possibly matching TRBD2 (7 bases). From germline, CDR1 is LGHNT and CDR2 FRNRAP. This CDR3 region has 17 residues. V lost 0 bases, J lost 10 bases, and 23 bases lay in between. CDR3 residues: CASGLVLGGGLTNSQYF. The CDR3 bases are TGTGCTAGTGGTTTGGTACTAGGGGGGGGACTGACCAATTCGCAGTATTTT.

This chain links TRBV11-1 with TRBJ2-1; 9 nucleotides match TRBD1. Germline CDR1 and CDR2: SGHAT and FQDESV (reference sequence). The CDR3 contains 13 residues. V was pared by 5 bases and J by 13 bases, with 9 bases of the junction left unmatched. The CDR3 is CASSPKDRGAQFF. In DNA form, the CDR3 reads TGTGCCAGCAGCCCGAAGGACAGGGGAGCACAGTTCTTC. Complete variable domain (other parts from reference TRBV11-1 and TRBJ2-1): EAEVAQSPRYKITEKSQAVAFWCDPISGHATLYWYRQILGQGPELLVQFQDESVVDDSQLPKDRFSAERLKGVDSTLKIQPAELGDSAMYLCASSPKDRGAQFFGPGTRLTVL.

The chain joins TRBV6-1 to TRBJ1-5; D is unclear. The CDR3 contains 14 residues. Germline V gene data show CDR1 as MNHNS and CDR2 as SASEGT. V was trimmed by 1 base and J by 10 bases, leaving 14 bases between them. This chain's CDR3 is CASSEVRVIEPQHF. The CDR3 DNA reads as TGTGCCAGCAGTGAAGTTCGCGTGATAGAACCCCAGCATTTT.

This clone has a handful of counts. The rearrangement uses TRBV28 and TRBJ2-7, with D hard to call. The germline V gene encodes CDR1 MDHEN and CDR2 SYDVKM. With 6 bases removed from V and 2 bases from J, the gap between germline ends came to 11 bases. The CDR3 covers 13 residues. In DNA, the CDR3 is TGTGCCAGCAGCCCCCCCTCTACCTACGAGCAGTACTTC. This gives the protein CASSPPSTYEQYF.

This clone was counted a few times. The genes are TRBV5-1 and TRBJ1-5; 7 bases align to TRBD1. V lost 4 bases and J lost 3; bases outside the gene matches: 4. The CDR3 runs to 14 residues. The germline CDR1 and CDR2 sequences are SGHRS and YFSETQ. CDR3 residues: CASSPTGFNQPQHF. Here the CDR3 DNA reads TGCGCCAGCAGCCCGACAGGGTTCAATCAGCCCCAGCATTTT.

This rearrangement joins TRBV6-4 to TRBJ2-5, with TRBD2 matching 7 bases. CDR1 and CDR2 from the germline V gene are MRHNA and SNTAGT. This CDR3 comprises 14 residues. V dropped 3 bases and J dropped 5; count of bases not matched to a gene: 6. Written as DNA, the CDR3 is TGTGCCAGCAGTGAGTGGGGGGGAGCTGAGACCCAGTACTTC. Protein product: CASSEWGGAETQYF.

The rearrangement joins TRBV10-2 to TRBJ1-5; D possibly corresponds to TRBD1 (6 bases). Germline V gene data show CDR1 as WSHSY and CDR2 as SAAADI. V lost 6 bases, J lost 7 bases, and 16 bases lay in between. The CDR3 totals 14 residues. The CDR3 sequence is CASSVQGLRQPQHF. CDR3 coding DNA: TGCGCCAGCAGCGTACAGGGTCTAAGACAGCCCCAGCATTTT.

V gene TRBV5-1 combines with J gene TRBJ2-6; 10 nucleotides match TRBD1. V dropped 6 bases and J dropped 4; count of bases not matched to a gene: 7. The V gene's germline CDR1 is SGHRS and CDR2 YFSETQ. This CDR3 region has 16 residues. The CDR3 DNA follows: TGCGCCAGCACCTGGACAGGGGGTGCCGGGGCCAACGTCCTGACTTTC. Translating it yields CASTWTGGAGANVLTF.

About this clone itself: With a much larger clone just one base away, this may be a read error. The chain couples TRBV6-1 to TRBJ1-2; possibly TRBD1 for D (5 bases). In germline, CDR1 is MNHNS, CDR2 SASEGT. The CDR3 consists of 15 residues. V shed 1 base and J shed 5 bases, with 14 bases lying between them. Here the CDR3 reads CASSEGGYDEYGYTF. The CDR3, as DNA: TGTGCCAGCAGTGAAGGGGGGTATGACGAGTATGGCTACACCTTC.

This rearrangement joins TRBV19 to TRBJ2-7; 7 nucleotides align to TRBD1. This CDR3 region has 14 residues. The germline gives CDR1 LNHDA, CDR2 SQIVND (reference sequence). V shed 5 bases and J 0 bases; nucleotides not matched to a gene: 4. The CDR3 DNA reads as TGTGCCAGTAGTCCCGGGACAGCCTCCTACGAGCAGTACTTC. Its translation: CASSPGTASYEQYF.